This T cell receptor (beta chain) was sequenced during a study of cytomegalovirus exposure and HLA in healthy donors. Study results and limitations: The listing of 150 to 200 TCR beta chains classed them as cytomegalovirus-associated. Later examination showed HLA-associated TCR beta chains had greater clonal expansion than equally common others.

PCR employed 60 Vbeta and 13 Jbeta primers. Sequencing used immunoSEQ multiplex PCR; TCRdb keeps in-frame clones, though not all of them. The table includes some 150,000 clones, about 88% detected once. Only a few counts were recorded for this clone. The antigen is unknown. The V gene end was trimmed by 0 bases and the J gene end by 0 bases; junction bases not matched to a gene: 3. The CDR3 is 17 residues long. Germline-derived CDR1 and CDR2 are ENHRY and SYGVKD. The sample consisted of PBMCs. The chain links TRBV10-3 to TRBJ2-7; the match to TRBD2 covers 12 bases. The receptor was derived from a woman under 30 in good health and CMV-seronegative. The chain's CDR3 is CAISESTSGSLSYEQYF. CDR3 nucleotides: TGTGCCATCAGTGAGTCGACTAGCGGGAGTCTCTCCTACGAGCAGTACTTC.